The next 5 T cell receptor beta chains were all read from a single sample in a study of T cells in Graves' hyperthyroidism and ophthalmopathy. RNA transcripts provided the source from which TCR beta CDR3 regions were amplified. Researchers ran a first-round RT-PCR on the TCR CDR3 using the HTBI primer set. TCRdb reprocessed the multiplex PCR reads via MiXCR and lists one record per CDR3 protein. The repertoire includes over 500,000 distinct CDR3 sequences, 12% to 15% of them detected once, and about 14% sits in the top ten. Sequenced sample: blood. These receptor sequences come from a woman aged 40 to 50 with Graves' hyperthyroidism.

The rearrangement uses TRBV5-1 and TRBJ1-1; the D is unclear. V lost 2 bases and J lost 1, with 9 bases in between. CDR3 size: 14 residues. The germline gives CDR1 SGHRS, CDR2 YFSETQ. This chain's CDR3 is CASSFGRWNTEAFF. The CDR3 DNA reads TGCGCCAGCAGCTTCGGACGGTGGAACACTGAAGCTTTCTTT.

This clonotype was seen ten or more times. At one end the junction does not follow the germline gene, possibly because of a read error. V and J are TRBV5-1 and TRBJ2-3; 7 bases line up with TRBD2. CDR1 and CDR2 from the germline V gene are SGHRS and YFSETQ. The CDR3 totals 14 residues. CDR3 nucleotides: TGTGCCAGCAGCTTGCGGGGAGGGCCTGATACGCAGTATTTT. This sequence encodes CASSLRGGPDTQYF.

This clonotype was counted at least ten times. This chain joins TRBV4-1 and TRBJ2-7; the D is unclear. CDR1 is MGHRA, CDR2 YSYEKL, per germline. CDR3 size: 15 residues. V lost 0 bases and J 5 bases, leaving 14 bases between the germline ends. CDR3 sequence (DNA): TGCGCCAGCAGCCAAGAGGCCCCTTCGGATCACGAGCAGTACTTC. Encoded protein: CASSQEAPSDHEQYF.

The chain uses TRBV6-2 or TRBV6-3 and TRBJ1-5, with TRBD1 identical over 9 bases. The CDR3 has 18 amino acids. The V and J ends lost 10 bases and 3 bases, in that order; junction bases with no gene match: 19. The germline CDR1 and CDR2 sequences are MNHEY and SVGEGT. Here the CDR3 DNA reads TGTGCCACCTTACCCAGCCCCCAGGACAGGGGTCACAATCAGCCCCAGCATTTT. Encoded protein: CATLPSPQDRGHNQPQHF.

The genes are TRBV29-1 and TRBJ2-1; D remains ambiguous. The V end lost 5 bases, the J end lost 9 bases, and 8 bases lay between the germline ends. The CDR3 is made up of 10 amino acids. The germline V gene encodes CDR1 SQVTM and CDR2 ANQGSEA. CDR3 in amino acids: CSVWLAEQFF. The DNA of the CDR3 is TGCAGCGTTTGGTTGGCTGAGCAGTTCTTC.